This TCR beta chain originates from a study of shared clonotypes between healthy human individuals. Points from the study as a whole: Among donors, the sharing of clonotypes was expected to be influenced by sequencing depth.

This CDR3 has 11 amino acids. The germline V and J ends were trimmed by 5 bases and 5 bases, with 10 bases remaining between them. Germline V gene lookup returns CDR1 GTSNPN and CDR2 SVGIG (reference sequence). Deep was the level used in running the assay. Approximately 200 ng DNA, approximately 30,000 T cell genomes, went into each sorted-subset replicate PCR. Authors' methods: Filtering of immunoSEQ junctional sequences could not match full-length read filtering. Data came from immunoSEQ multiplex PCR; TCRdb stores just in-frame clones and leaves some out. V and J calls and clone size are copied from that table; D and trimming were computed from the DNA. The sample includes 2 million to 2.5 million clones, approximately 95% of them seen just once. A note on this clone: Its antigen is unidentified.

The chain is built from TRBV30 and TRBJ2-7; the D call may be TRBD1 or TRBD2 (6 bases each). Material for sequencing was naive CD4+ T cells sorted from blood. The sample's subset: CD45RA+ positively selected. The TCR sequence derives from a man aged 18 to 30 in good health. The chain's CDR3 is CAWRGLNEQYF. The CDR3 DNA reads TGTGCCTGGCGGGGGCTAAACGAGCAGTACTTC. Together with reference TRBV30 and TRBJ2-7, the CDR3 gives the full variable domain: SQTIHQWPATLVQPVGSPLSLECTVEGTSNPNLYWYRQAAGRGLQLLFYSVGIGQISSEVPQNLSASRPQDRQFILSSKKLLLSDSGFYLCAWRGLNEQYFGPGTRLTVT.